These 23 T cell receptor beta chains were all obtained from the same sample, sequenced in a study of shared clonotypes between healthy human individuals. Only CD45RO-negative cells positively selected for CCR7 counted as naive CD8 cells, so terminally differentiated effector memory CD45RA+ cells were excluded. Method: immunoSEQ multiplex PCR; TCRdb's copy keeps in-frame clones and lacks some. The sample records around 2,100,000 clones, less than 95% being singletons. The source material was naive CD8+ T cells sorted from blood. Receptors originate from a man aged 18 to 29 in good health.

The chain has TRBV4-1 and TRBJ1-2, with 7 bases that match TRBD1. V was pared by 4 bases and J by 5 bases, with 16 bases of the junction left unmatched. This CDR3 is built from 17 residues. Germline CDR1 and CDR2: MGHRA and YSYEKL. For the CDR3, the DNA is TGCGCCAGCAGCCTGGGGACAGTAGAATCCCATCTTTATGGCTACACCTTC. Translated: CASSLGTVESHLYGYTF.

The sample holds a few counts of this clone. The chain links TRBV6-6 to TRBJ1-5; D unresolved. The V and J ends lost 10 bases and 3 bases respectively, with 19 bases between them. CDR3 length equals 15 residues. Per germline, CDR1 MNHNY and CDR2 SVGAGI (reference sequence). The CDR3 sequence: CATMDSALSNQPQHF. In DNA, the CDR3 is TGTGCCACCATGGACTCCGCACTATCCAATCAGCCCCAGCATTTT.

V usage is TRBV7-2 and J usage is TRBJ2-5, with D maybe TRBD2 (5 bases). Germline V gene sequence: CDR1 SGHTA, CDR2 FQGNSA. Trimming left V 3 bases short and J 4 bases short, with 15 bases between. The CDR3 is 15 residues long. CDR3 protein: CASSLSATSGETQYF. DNA of the CDR3: TGTGCCAGCAGCTTGTCCGCTACCAGCGGAGAGACCCAGTACTTC.

V usage is TRBV19 and J usage is TRBJ2-7; D possibly corresponds to TRBD1 (5 bases). The CDR3 totals 13 residues. V was pared by 6 bases and J by 2 bases, with 11 bases between. Per the germline V gene, CDR1 is LNHDA and CDR2 is SQIVND (reference sequence). The DNA of the CDR3 is TGTGCCAGTAGCCCCAGGGTAACCTACGAGCAGTACTTC. This codes for CASSPRVTYEQYF.

Concerning this clone itself: As the CDR3 is not closed by the conserved phenylalanine or tryptophan, this likely results from a read error. The limits of the CDR3 on the DNA are not certain, so only TCRdb's listed CDR3 is given. The rearrangement links TRBV27 to TRBJ2-4; TRBD1, the table's D call, lacks a check against the DNA. The CDR3 region is 8 residues in length, termini included. CDR1 MNHEY and CDR2 SMNVEV come from the germline V gene (reference sequence). CDR3 amino acids: CASSEGQT.

The chain is built from TRBV5-1 and TRBJ2-1, with D possibly matching TRBD2 (6 bases). Trimming removed 3 bases at V and 8 bases at J, with 15 bases between. Germline V gives CDR1 SGHRS, CDR2 YFSETQ. The CDR3 runs to 14 residues. CDR3 amino acids: CASSWVSGRDEQFF. The DNA for the CDR3 is TGCGCCAGCAGCTGGGTTAGCGGAAGGGATGAGCAGTTCTTC.

This chain uses TRBV29-1 with TRBJ2-3, with TRBD2 matching 9 bases. The germline gives CDR1 SQVTM, CDR2 ANQGSEA. V lost 7 bases, J lost 0 bases, and 17 bases stayed unmatched. This CDR3 has 18 residues. Written as DNA, the CDR3 is TGCAGCGCGTCGGACAGCAGCGGGAGGAGTCCCAGCACAGATACGCAGTATTTT. This gives the protein CSASDSSGRSPSTDTQYF.

Notes on this clone: Other DNA sequences in the same sample also yield this CDR3. This rearrangement joins TRBV29-1 to TRBJ2-7; D is undetermined. Trimming removed 6 bases at V and 4 bases at J, with 7 bases between. CDR3 length: 10 residues. Per the germline V gene, CDR1 is SQVTM and CDR2 is ANQGSEA. The DNA for the CDR3 is TGCAGCGTCGCGGAGTACGAGCAGTACTTC. Residues: CSVAEYEQYF.

The chain uses TRBV11-2 and TRBJ2-7; 7 bases map to TRBD1. The CDR3 is made up of 14 amino acids. CDR1 is SGHAT, CDR2 FQNNGV, per germline. The V segment lost 5 bases and the J segment 2 bases; nucleotides outside the gene matches: 6. In nucleotides, the CDR3 is TGTGCCAGCAGCATCCAGGGGGATCCCTACGAGCAGTACTTC. This encodes CASSIQGDPYEQYF. The full variable domain, with the rest looked up from reference TRBV11-2 and TRBJ2-7, is EAGVAQSPRYKIIEKRQSVAFWCNPISGHATLYWYQQILGQGPKLLIQFQNNGVVDDSQLPKDRFSAERLKGVDSTLKIQPAKLEDSAVYLCASSIQGDPYEQYFGPGTRLTVT.

This rearrangement joins TRBV6-5 to TRBJ1-1; D call uncertain. The ends were cut back, 6 bases at V and 1 base at J, with 9 bases in the middle. The CDR3 contains 13 residues. The germline V gene encodes CDR1 MNHEY and CDR2 SVGAGI. CDR3 DNA sequence: TGTGCCAGCAGCACCGGGAAGAACACTGAAGCTTTCTTT. The encoded protein is CASSTGKNTEAFF.

The V and J genes are TRBV7-9 and TRBJ2-2; perhaps TRBD1 as D (5 bases). The CDR3 contains 16 residues. Germline-derived CDR1 and CDR2 are SEHNR and FQNEAQ (reference sequence). Trimming took 5 bases from V and 2 from J, leaving 15 bases between them. This CDR3 is CASSRDSFLNTGELFF. In DNA form, the CDR3 reads TGTGCCAGCAGCCGTGACAGTTTCCTTAACACCGGGGAGCTGTTTTTT.

This clone was picked up one time. The J gene is TRBJ2-1, the V gene TRBV29-1; TRBD2 matches at 10 bases. J gave up 6 bases and V 6 bases, and 5 bases lay outside the gene matches. The CDR3 spans 13 residues. Germline CDR1 reads SQVTM; CDR2 reads ANQGSEA. The CDR3 loop is CSVSGRGTNEQFF. For the CDR3, the DNA is TGCAGCGTCAGCGGGAGGGGTACCAATGAGCAGTTCTTC.

The gene calls are TRBV10-2 and TRBJ1-1, with 9 bases aligning to TRBD1. The V gene's germline CDR1 is WSHSY and CDR2 SAAADI. Unmatched junction bases numbered 4, after V lost 2 bases and J lost 3 bases. CDR3 size: 15 residues. The CDR3 sequence: CASSELWTGDTEAFF. The CDR3 nucleotides are TGCGCCAGCAGTGAGCTATGGACAGGGGACACTGAAGCTTTCTTT.

The V gene is TRBV5-6, the J gene TRBJ1-5; D is undetermined. From germline, CDR1 is SGHDT and CDR2 YYEEEE. This CDR3 spans 15 amino acids. The V end lost 4 bases, the J end lost 1 base, and 12 bases lay between the germline ends. CDR3 protein: CASSPRVSSNQPQHF. The CDR3, as DNA: TGTGCCAGCAGCCCTAGGGTCTCGAGCAATCAGCCCCAGCATTTT.

The V call is TRBV7-9, the J call TRBJ2-7; maybe TRBD1 (6 bases). V lost 5 bases and J lost 3, with 17 bases in between. CDR3 length: 15 residues. Germline loops: CDR1 SEHNR, CDR2 FQNEAQ (reference sequence). The CDR3 coding sequence is TGTGCCAGCAGCACTTCGCACAGGGCTGGCTACGAGCAGTACTTC. Translating it yields CASSTSHRAGYEQYF. Full variable domain (missing parts from reference TRBV7-9 and TRBJ2-7): DTGVSQNPRHKITKRGQNVTFRCDPISEHNRLYWYRQTLGQGPEFLTYFQNEAQLEKSRLLSDRFSAERPKGSFSTLEIQRTEQGDSAMYLCASSTSHRAGYEQYFGPGTRLTVT.

The CDR3 coding sequence is TGCGCCAGCAGCCAAGATACCGATGGGGGGGCGGCCGGGGAGCTGTTTTTT. It codes for CASSQDTDGGAAGELFF. This rearrangement joins TRBV4-3 to TRBJ2-2; a possible D gene is TRBD2 (7 bases). Germline values: CDR1 LGHNA, CDR2 YSLEER. With 0 bases removed from V and 6 bases from J, the gap between germline ends came to 17 bases. This CDR3 contains 17 residues.

Only one count was recorded for this clone. The genes are TRBV27 and TRBJ2-3; possibly TRBD1 or TRBD2 for D (5 bases each). Looked up from germline, CDR1 is MNHEY and CDR2 is SMNVEV (reference sequence). The V gene lost 2 bases and the J gene lost 2 bases, with 11 bases spanning the gap. The CDR3 covers 15 residues. The CDR3 reads CASSLEGEYTDTQYF. CDR3 in DNA: TGTGCCAGCAGTTTAGAAGGGGAGTACACAGATACGCAGTATTTT.

This chain connects TRBV4-2 to TRBJ1-3, with unresolved D. CDR3 length equals 14 residues. Germline V lookup: CDR1 LGHNA, CDR2 YNFKEQ. The germline V and J ends were trimmed by 1 base and 2 bases, with 6 bases remaining between them. Here the CDR3 reads CASSQGSAGNTIYF. The CDR3 DNA sequence: TGTGCCAGCAGCCAAGGGAGCGCTGGAAACACCATATATTTT.

The V call is TRBV5-6, the J call TRBJ1-2; D is unclear. V lost 0 bases and J lost 3, with 15 bases in between. This CDR3 is built from 16 residues. Germline-derived CDR1 and CDR2 are SGHDT and YYEEEE. CDR3 residues: CASSLVGALWDYGYTF. CDR3 in DNA: TGTGCCAGCAGCTTGGTTGGTGCCCTTTGGGACTATGGCTACACCTTC.

V usage is TRBV4-1 and J usage is TRBJ2-2; weak D call: TRBD2 (7 bases). The length of the CDR3 is 16 residues. V was clipped by 1 base and J by 4 bases, with 13 bases between them. Germline V gene lookup returns CDR1 MGHRA and CDR2 YSYEKL. The CDR3 DNA is TGCGCCAGCAGCCAAGTCTGGGGGGGCGGCACCGGGGAGCTGTTTTTT. Its protein product is CASSQVWGGGTGELFF.

The chain uses TRBV7-9 and TRBJ1-2; D might be TRBD1 (5 bases). Germline lookup yields CDR1 SEHNR and CDR2 FQNEAQ (reference sequence). Trimming took off 5 bases at V and 4 bases at J, with 23 bases between the two ends. This CDR3 is 17 amino acids long. CDR3 sequence reads: CASSQVAGYAIFYGYTF. DNA of the CDR3: TGTGCCAGCAGCCAAGTGGCAGGGTACGCTATCTTCTATGGCTACACCTTC.

V and J are TRBV5-1 and TRBJ1-1; unclear D gene. The germline gives CDR1 SGHRS, CDR2 YFSETQ. V gave up 0 bases and J gave up 4 bases, with 13 bases separating them. This CDR3 has 15 amino acids. In DNA, the CDR3 is TGCGCCAGCAGCTTGGTCCGGGCCGCAGTCACTGAAGCTTTCTTT. Residues: CASSLVRAAVTEAFF.

The rearrangement uses TRBV11-1 and TRBJ1-2; no clear D gene. Trimming removed 0 bases at V and 6 bases at J, with 5 bases between. The CDR3 loop spans 12 amino acids. Germline V gene data show CDR1 as SGHAT and CDR2 as FQDESV (reference sequence). CDR3 in DNA: TGTGCCAGCAGCTTAGCGGACGATGGCTACACCTTC. Protein sequence: CASSLADDGYTF. Together with reference TRBV11-1 and TRBJ1-2, the CDR3 gives the full variable domain: EAEVAQSPRYKITEKSQAVAFWCDPISGHATLYWYRQILGQGPELLVQFQDESVVDDSQLPKDRFSAERLKGVDSTLKIQPAELGDSAMYLCASSLADDGYTFGSGTRLTVV.